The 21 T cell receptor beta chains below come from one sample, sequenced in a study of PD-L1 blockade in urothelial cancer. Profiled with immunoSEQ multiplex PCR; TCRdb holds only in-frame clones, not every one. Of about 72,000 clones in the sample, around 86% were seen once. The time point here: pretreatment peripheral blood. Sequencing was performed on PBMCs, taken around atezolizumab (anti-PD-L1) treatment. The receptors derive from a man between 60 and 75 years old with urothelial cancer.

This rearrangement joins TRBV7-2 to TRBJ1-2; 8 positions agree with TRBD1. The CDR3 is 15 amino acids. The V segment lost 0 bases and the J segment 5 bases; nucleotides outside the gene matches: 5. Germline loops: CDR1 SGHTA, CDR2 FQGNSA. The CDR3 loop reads CASSLAQGAGYGYTF. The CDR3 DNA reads TGTGCCAGCAGCTTAGCTCAGGGGGCCGGGTATGGCTACACCTTC.

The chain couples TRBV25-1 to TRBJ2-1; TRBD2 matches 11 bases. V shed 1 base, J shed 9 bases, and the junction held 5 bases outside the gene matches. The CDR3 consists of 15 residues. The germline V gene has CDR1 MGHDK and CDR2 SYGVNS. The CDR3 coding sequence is TGTGCCAGCAGTGAATTACTAGCGGGGGCGGCTGAGCAGTTCTTC. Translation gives CASSELLAGAAEQFF. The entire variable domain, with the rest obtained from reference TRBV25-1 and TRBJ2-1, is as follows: EADIYQTPRYLVIGTGKKITLECSQTMGHDKMYWYQQDPGMELHLIHYSYGVNSTEKGDLSSESTVSRIRTEHFPLTLESARPSHTSQYLCASSELLAGAAEQFFGPGTRLTVL.

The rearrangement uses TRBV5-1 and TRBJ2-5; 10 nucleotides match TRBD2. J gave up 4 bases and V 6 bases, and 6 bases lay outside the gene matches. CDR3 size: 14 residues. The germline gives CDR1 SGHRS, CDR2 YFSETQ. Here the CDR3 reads CASTISGGSETQYF. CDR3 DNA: TGCGCCAGCACTATTAGCGGGGGGTCAGAGACCCAGTACTTC.

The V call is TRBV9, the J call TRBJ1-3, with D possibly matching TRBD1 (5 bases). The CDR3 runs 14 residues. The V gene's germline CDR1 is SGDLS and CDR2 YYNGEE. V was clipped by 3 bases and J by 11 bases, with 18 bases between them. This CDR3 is CASSALAGGKPIYF. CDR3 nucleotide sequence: TGTGCCAGCAGCGCATTGGCGGGGGGAAAACCCATATATTTT.

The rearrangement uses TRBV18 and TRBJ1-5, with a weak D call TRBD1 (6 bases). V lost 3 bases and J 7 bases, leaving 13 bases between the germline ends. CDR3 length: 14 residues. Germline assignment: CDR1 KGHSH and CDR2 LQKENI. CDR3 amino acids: CASSPLQGKQPQHF. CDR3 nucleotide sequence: TGTGCCAGCTCACCGCTCCAGGGGAAACAGCCCCAGCATTTT.

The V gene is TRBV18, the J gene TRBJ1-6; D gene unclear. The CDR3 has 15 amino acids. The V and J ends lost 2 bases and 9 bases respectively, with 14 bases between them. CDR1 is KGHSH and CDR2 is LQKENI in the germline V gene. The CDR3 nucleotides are TGTGCCAGCTCACCAAACCGCGGGGAGGGTTCACCCCTCCACTTT. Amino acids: CASSPNRGEGSPLHF.

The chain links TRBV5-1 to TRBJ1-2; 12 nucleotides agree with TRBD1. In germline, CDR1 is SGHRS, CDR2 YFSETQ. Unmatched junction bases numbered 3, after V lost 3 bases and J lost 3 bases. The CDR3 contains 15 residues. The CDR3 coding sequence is TGCGCCAGCAGCTCGGGACAGGGGGCGGACTATGGCTACACCTTC. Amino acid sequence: CASSSGQGADYGYTF.

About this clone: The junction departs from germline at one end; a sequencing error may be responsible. The CDR3 loop is CASSATGEWNEQFF. CDR3 coding DNA: TGTGCTAGCAGCGCGACAGGGGAATGGAATGAGCAGTTCTTC. The rearrangement uses TRBV7-7 and TRBJ2-1, with TRBD1 matching over 8 bases. Germline CDR1 is SSHAT and CDR2 is FNYEAQ (reference sequence). The CDR3 loop spans 14 amino acids.

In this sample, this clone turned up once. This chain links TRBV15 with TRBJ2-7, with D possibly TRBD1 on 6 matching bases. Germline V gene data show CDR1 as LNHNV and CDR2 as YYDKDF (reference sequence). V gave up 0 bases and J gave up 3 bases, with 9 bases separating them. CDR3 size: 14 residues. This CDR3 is CATSREIGGYEQYF. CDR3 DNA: TGTGCCACCAGCAGAGAGATAGGGGGCTACGAGCAGTACTTC.

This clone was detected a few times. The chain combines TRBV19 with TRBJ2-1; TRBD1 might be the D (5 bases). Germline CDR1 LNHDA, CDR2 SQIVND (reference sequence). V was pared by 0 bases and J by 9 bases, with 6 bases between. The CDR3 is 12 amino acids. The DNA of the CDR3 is TGTGCCAGTAGTATAGATCAGGGTGAGCAGTTCTTC. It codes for CASSIDQGEQFF.

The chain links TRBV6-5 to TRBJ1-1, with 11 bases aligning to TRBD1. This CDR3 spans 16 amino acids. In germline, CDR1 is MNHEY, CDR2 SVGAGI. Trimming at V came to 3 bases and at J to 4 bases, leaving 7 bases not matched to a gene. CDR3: CASSYGQGARGTEAFF. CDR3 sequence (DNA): TGTGCCAGCAGTTATGGACAGGGGGCGCGGGGCACTGAAGCTTTCTTT.

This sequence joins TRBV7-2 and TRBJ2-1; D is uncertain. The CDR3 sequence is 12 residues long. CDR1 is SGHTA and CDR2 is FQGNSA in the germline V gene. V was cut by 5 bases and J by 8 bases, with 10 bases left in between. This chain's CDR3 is CASSPLLDEQFF. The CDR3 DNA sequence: TGTGCCAGCAGCCCACTCTTAGATGAGCAGTTCTTC. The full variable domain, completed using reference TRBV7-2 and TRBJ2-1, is GAGVSQSPSNKVTEKGKDVELRCDPISGHTALYWYRQSLGQGLEFLIYFQGNSAPDKSGLPSDRFSAERTGGSVSTLTIQRTQQEDSAVYLCASSPLLDEQFFGPGTRLTVL.

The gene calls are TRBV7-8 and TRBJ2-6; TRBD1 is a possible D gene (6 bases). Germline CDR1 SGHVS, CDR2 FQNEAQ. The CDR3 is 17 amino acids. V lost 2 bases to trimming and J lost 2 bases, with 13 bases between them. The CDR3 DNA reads TGTGCCAGCAGCTTAAGGGGAAGGACAGCTGGGGCCAACGTCCTGACTTTC. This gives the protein CASSLRGRTAGANVLTF.

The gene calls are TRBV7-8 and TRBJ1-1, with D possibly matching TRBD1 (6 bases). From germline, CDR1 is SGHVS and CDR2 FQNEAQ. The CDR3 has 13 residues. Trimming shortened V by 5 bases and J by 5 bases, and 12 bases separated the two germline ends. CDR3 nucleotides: TGTGCCAGCAGCCATGGACAGCAAACTGAAGCTTTCTTT. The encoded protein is CASSHGQQTEAFF.

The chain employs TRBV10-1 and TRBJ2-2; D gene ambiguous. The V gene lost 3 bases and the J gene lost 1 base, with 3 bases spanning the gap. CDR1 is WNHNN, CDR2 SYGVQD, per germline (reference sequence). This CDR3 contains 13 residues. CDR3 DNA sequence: TGCGCCAGCAGTGACAGGAACACCGGGGAGCTGTTTTTT. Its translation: CASSDRNTGELFF.

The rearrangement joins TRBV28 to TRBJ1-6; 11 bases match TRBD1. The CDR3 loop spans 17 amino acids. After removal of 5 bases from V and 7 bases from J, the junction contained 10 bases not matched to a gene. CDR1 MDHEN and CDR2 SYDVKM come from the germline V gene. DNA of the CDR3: TGTGCCAGCAGTAAGCCCGGGACAGGGGGTAGGAATTCACCCCTCCACTTT. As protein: CASSKPGTGGRNSPLHF.

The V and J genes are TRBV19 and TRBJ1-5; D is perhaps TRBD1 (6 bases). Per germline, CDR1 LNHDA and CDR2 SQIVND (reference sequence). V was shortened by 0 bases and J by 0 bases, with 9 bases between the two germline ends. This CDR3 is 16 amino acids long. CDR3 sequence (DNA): TGTGCCAGTAGTATAGAGTCAGGGGATAGCAATCAGCCCCAGCATTTT. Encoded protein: CASSIESGDSNQPQHF.

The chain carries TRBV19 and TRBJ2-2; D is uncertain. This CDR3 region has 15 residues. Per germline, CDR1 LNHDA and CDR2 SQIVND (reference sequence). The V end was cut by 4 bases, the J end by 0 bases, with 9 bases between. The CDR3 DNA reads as TGTGCCAGTAGTAGAACGACATCGAACACCGGGGAGCTGTTTTTT. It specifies CASSRTTSNTGELFF.

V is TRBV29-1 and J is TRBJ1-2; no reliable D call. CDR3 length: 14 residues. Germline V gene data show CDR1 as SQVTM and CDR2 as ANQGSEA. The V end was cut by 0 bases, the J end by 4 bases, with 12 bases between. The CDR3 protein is CSVEDREGSYGYTF. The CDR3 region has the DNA TGCAGCGTTGAAGATCGTGAGGGATCCTATGGCTACACCTTC.

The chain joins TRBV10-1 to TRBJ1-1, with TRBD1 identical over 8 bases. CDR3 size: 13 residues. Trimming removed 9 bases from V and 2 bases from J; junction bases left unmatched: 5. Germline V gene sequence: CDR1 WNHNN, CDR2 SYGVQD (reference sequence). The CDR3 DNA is TGCGCCAGTCGGACAGGGCCTAACACTGAAGCTTTCTTT. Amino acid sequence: CASRTGPNTEAFF.

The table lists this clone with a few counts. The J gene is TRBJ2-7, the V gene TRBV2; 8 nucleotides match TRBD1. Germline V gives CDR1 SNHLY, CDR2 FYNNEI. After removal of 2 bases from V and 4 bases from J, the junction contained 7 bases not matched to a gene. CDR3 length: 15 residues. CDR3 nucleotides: TGTGCCAGCAGTGAAAGCACACAGGGGGTTTACGAGCAGTACTTC. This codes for CASSESTQGVYEQYF.